The 4 T cell receptor beta chains below come from one sample, sequenced in a study of identical twins' blood T cells. TCRdb analysed the 5' RACE reads with MiXCR anew, one entry per CDR3 protein. This sample has a few hundred thousand distinct CDR3 sequences; 25% to 35% occur once, and the top ten carry 6.1%. Sequenced sample: PBMCs. The receptors here all came from a woman aged 18 to 50 in good health.

A note on this clonotype: Being one base from a much bigger clone, this may be a read error. The rearrangement joins TRBV10-1 to TRBJ2-7; 9 bases line up with TRBD2. The CDR3 spans 14 residues. The V gene's germline CDR1 is WNHNN and CDR2 SYGVQD (reference sequence). The DNA for the CDR3 is TGCGCCAGCAGTGATAGCGGGGGTTACTACGAGCAGTGCTTC. It yields the protein CASSDSGGYYEQCF.

The chain uses TRBV7-8 and TRBJ1-4; 7 bases map to TRBD1. V lost 6 bases, J lost 0 bases, and 7 bases stayed unmatched. The CDR3 extends over 16 amino acids. Looked up from germline, CDR1 is SGHVS and CDR2 is FQNEAQ. CDR3 bases: TGTGCCAGCAGTCCGGACAGGAACCCAACTAATGAAAAACTGTTTTTT. Translated: CASSPDRNPTNEKLFF.

This chain uses TRBV7-9 with TRBJ2-1, with 11 bases lining up with TRBD2. CDR3 length: 16 residues. The germline CDR1 and CDR2 sequences are SEHNR and FQNEAQ (reference sequence). V trimming: 6 bases; J trimming: 3 bases; junction bases outside the gene matches: 7. The CDR3 sequence is CASREGLAGIYNEQFF. CDR3 sequence (DNA): TGTGCCAGCAGGGAAGGACTAGCGGGCATCTACAATGAGCAGTTCTTC. Variable domain in full (rest from reference TRBV7-9 and TRBJ2-1): DTGVSQNPRHKITKRGQNVTFRCDPISEHNRLYWYRQTLGQGPEFLTYFQNEAQLEKSRLLSDRFSAERPKGSFSTLEIQRTEQGDSAMYLCASREGLAGIYNEQFFGPGTRLTVL.

This clonotype was found a few times. The V call is TRBV29-1, the J call TRBJ2-1; possibly TRBD2 for D (6 bases). Trimming took off 5 bases at V and 0 bases at J, with 11 bases between the two ends. From germline, CDR1 is SQVTM and CDR2 ANQGSEA. The CDR3 totals 14 residues. The CDR3 loop is CSVLGGVSYNEQFF. CDR3 DNA sequence: TGCAGCGTTTTGGGCGGGGTCTCCTACAATGAGCAGTTCTTC.